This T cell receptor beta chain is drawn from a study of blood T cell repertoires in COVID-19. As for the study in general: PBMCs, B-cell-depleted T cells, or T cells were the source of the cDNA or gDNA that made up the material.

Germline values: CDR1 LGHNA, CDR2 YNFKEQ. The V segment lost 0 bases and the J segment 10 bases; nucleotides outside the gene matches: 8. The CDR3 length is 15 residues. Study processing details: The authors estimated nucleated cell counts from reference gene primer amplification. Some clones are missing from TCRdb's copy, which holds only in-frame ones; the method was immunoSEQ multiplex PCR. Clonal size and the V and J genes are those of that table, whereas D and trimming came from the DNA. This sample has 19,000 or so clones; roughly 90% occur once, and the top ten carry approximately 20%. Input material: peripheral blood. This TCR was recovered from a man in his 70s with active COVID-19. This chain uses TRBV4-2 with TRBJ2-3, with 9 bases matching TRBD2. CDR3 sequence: CASSQDPASGMAQYF. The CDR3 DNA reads TGTGCCAGCAGCCAAGACCCGGCTAGCGGGATGGCGCAGTATTTT.